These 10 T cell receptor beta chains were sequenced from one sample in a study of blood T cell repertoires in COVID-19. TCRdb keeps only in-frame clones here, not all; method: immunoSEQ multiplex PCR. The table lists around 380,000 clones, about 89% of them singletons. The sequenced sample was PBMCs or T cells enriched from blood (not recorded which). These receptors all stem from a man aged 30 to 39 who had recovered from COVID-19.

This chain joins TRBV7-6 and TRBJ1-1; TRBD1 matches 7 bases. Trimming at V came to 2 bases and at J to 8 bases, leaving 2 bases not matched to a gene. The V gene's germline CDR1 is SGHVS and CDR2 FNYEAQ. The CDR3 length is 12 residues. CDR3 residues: CASSLSGGEAFF. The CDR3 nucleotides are TGTGCCAGCAGCTTATCAGGGGGGGAAGCTTTCTTT. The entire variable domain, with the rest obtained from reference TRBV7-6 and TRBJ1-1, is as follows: GAGVSQSPRYKVTKRGQDVALRCDPISGHVSLYWYRQALGQGPEFLTYFNYEAQQDKSGLPNDRFSAERPEGSISTLTIQRTEQRDSAMYRCASSLSGGEAFFGQGTRLTVV.

The CDR3 loop reads CASGTGVGQPQHF. In DNA form, the CDR3 reads TGCGCCAGCGGGACAGGGGTGGGTCAGCCCCAGCATTTT. V is TRBV5-1 and J is TRBJ1-5, with 10 bases matching TRBD1. Trimming at V came to 7 bases and at J to 6 bases, leaving 4 bases not matched to a gene. This CDR3 is 13 amino acids long. Germline lookup yields CDR1 SGHRS and CDR2 YFSETQ.

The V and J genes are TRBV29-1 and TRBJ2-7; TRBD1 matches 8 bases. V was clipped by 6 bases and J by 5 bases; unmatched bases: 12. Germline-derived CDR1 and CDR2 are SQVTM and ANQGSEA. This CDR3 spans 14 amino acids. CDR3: CSVQRGTGINEQYF. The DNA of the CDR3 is TGCAGCGTCCAAAGGGGGACAGGTATAAACGAGCAGTACTTC.

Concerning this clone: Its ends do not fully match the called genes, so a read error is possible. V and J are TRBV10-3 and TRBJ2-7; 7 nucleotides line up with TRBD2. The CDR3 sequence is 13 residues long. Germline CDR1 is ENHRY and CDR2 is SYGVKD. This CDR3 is CAIDGGTNYGQYF. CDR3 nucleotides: TGTGCCATCGACGGAGGGACTAACTACGGGCAGTACTTC.

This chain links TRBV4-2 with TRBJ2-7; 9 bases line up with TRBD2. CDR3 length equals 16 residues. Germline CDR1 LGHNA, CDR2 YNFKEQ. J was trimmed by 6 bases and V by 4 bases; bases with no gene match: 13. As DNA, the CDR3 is TGTGCCAGCAGCCTATCGGCGGGGGGGCTATCTATCGAGCAGTACTTC. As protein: CASSLSAGGLSIEQYF.

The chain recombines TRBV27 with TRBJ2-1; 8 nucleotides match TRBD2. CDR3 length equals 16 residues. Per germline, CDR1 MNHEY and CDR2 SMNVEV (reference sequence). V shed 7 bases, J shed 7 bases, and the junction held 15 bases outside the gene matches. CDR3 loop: CASTFLSGGSSNEQFF. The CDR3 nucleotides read TGTGCCAGCACATTCCTGAGCGGGGGCTCATCGAATGAGCAGTTCTTC.

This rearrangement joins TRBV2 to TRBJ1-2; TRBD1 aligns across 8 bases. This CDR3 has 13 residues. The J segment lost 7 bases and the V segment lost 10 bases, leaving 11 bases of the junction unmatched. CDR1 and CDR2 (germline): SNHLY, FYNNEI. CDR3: CATLPDRDFGYTF. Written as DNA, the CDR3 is TGTGCCACCCTCCCGGACAGGGACTTTGGCTACACCTTC.

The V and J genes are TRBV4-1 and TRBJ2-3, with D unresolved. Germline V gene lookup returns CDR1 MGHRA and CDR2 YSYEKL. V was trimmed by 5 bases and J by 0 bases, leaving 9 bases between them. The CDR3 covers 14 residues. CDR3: CASSSLTSTDTQYF. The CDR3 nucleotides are TGCGCCAGCAGCTCACTAACTAGCACAGATACGCAGTATTTT.

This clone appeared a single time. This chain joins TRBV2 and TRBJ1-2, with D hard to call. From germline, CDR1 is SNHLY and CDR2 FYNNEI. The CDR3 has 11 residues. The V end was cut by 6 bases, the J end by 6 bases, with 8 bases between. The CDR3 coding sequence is TGTGCCAGCAGGGAGATGGATGGCTACACCTTC. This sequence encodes CASREMDGYTF.

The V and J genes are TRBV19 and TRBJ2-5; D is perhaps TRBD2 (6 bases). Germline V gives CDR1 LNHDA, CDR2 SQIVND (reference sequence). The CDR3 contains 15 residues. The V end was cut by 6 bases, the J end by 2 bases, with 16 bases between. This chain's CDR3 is CASSRGIGAQETQYF. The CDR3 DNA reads TGTGCCAGTAGCCGGGGGATAGGAGCGCAAGAGACCCAGTACTTC.